This T cell receptor (beta chain) originates from a study of control samples from healthy donors and cancer patients. Profiling relied on immunoSEQ multiplex PCR, and the TCRdb table lists in-frame clones only, not all of them. The repertoire holds about 89,000 clones, with approximately 89% as singletons. The CDR3 is made up of 13 amino acids. Trimming pared 6 bases from V and 2 bases from J, leaving 7 bases between. Germline V gives CDR1 MGHRA, CDR2 YSYEKL. Sequencing used blood. The V call is TRBV4-1, the J call TRBJ2-2, with D possibly TRBD1 on 6 matching bases. The clonotype originates from a man aged 25 to 45 in good health. The CDR3 DNA reads TGCGCCAGCAGACAGGGAAACACCGGGGAGCTGTTTTTT. Residues: CASRQGNTGELFF.